At least ten counts were recorded for the clone carrying this TCR beta chain. An end of the junction differs from the germline gene, which may be a read error. This entry comes from a study of spatial heterogeneity in lung cancer. Study information: Follow-up PBMC specimens underwent sequencing when available; their median timing was about 2 years after resection.

This CDR3 region has 16 residues. Each TCR cDNA molecule bore a unique molecular identifier. Using its own MiXCR run on the 5' RACE reads, TCRdb lists one record per CDR3 protein. Of tens of thousands of distinct CDR3 sequences detected, roughly 10% appear once; the ten largest clones hold roughly 32%. Time point of the sample: blood at routine non-recurrence follow-up after resection. The chain has TRBV12-3 or TRBV12-4 and TRBJ2-3; TRBD2 agrees at 11 bases. This clonotype was sampled from a male donor with early-stage non-small cell lung cancer. Source: PBMCs, taken at follow-up. In DNA, the CDR3 is TGTGCCAGCAGATTAGCGGGGGGGCCCGTGGGAGATACGCAGTATTTT. This codes for CASRLAGGPVGDTQYF.